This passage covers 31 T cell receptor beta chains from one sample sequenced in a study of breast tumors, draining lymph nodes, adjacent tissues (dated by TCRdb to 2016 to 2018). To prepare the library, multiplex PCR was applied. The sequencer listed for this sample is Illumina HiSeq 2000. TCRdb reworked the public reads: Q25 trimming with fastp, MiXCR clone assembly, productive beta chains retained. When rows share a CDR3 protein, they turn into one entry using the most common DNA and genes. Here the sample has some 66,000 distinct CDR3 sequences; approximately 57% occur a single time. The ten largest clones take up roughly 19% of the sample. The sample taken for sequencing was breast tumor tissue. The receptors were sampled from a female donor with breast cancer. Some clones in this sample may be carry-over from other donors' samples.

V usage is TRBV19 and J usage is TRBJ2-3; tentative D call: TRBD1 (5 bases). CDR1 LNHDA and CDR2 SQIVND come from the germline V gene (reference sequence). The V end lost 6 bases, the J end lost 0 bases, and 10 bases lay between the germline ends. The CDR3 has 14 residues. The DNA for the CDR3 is TGTGCCAGTAGGGACAACCCTAGCACAGATACGCAGTATTTT. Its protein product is CASRDNPSTDTQYF.

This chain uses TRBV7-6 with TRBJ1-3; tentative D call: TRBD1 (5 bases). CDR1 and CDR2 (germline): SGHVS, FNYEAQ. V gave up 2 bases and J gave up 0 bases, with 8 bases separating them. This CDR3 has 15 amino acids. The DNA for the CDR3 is TGTGCCAGCAGCTTAAGCAGGGACTCTGGAAACACCATATATTTT. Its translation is CASSLSRDSGNTIYF.

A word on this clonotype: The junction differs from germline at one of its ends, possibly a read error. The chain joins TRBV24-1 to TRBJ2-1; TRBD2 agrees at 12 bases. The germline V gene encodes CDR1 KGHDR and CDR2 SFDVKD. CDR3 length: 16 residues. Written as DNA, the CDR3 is TGTGCCACTAGTGATTCGACTAGCGGGGGCTACAATGAGCGGTTCTTC. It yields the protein CATSDSTSGGYNERFF.

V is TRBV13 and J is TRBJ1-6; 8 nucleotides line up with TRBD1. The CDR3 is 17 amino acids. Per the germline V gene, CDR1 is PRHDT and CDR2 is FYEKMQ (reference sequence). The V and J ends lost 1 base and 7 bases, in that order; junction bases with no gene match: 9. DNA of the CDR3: TGTGCCAGCAGCTTAGTTTCCGGGACAGGAGCCAATTCACCCCTCCACTTT. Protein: CASSLVSGTGANSPLHF.

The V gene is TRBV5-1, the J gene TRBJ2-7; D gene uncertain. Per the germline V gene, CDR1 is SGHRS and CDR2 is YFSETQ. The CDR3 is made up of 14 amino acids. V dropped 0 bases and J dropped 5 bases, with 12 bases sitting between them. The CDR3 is CASSLGLQWNEQYF. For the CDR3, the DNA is TGCGCCAGCAGCTTGGGTCTACAGTGGAACGAGCAGTACTTC. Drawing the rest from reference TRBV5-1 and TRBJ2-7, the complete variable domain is KAGVTQTPRYLIKTRGQQVTLSCSPISGHRSVSWYQQTPGQGLQFLFEYFSETQRNKGNFPGRFSGRQFSNSRSEMNVSTLELGDSALYLCASSLGLQWNEQYFGPGTRLTVT.

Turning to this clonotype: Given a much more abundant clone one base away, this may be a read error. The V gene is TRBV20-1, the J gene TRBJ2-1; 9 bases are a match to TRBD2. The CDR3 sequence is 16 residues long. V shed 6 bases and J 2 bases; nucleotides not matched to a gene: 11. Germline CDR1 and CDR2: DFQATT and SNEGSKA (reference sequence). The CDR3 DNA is TGCAGTGCCGAACTTTATAGCGGGAGACCCTACAATGAGCAGTTCTTC. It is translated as CSAELYSGRPYNEQFF.

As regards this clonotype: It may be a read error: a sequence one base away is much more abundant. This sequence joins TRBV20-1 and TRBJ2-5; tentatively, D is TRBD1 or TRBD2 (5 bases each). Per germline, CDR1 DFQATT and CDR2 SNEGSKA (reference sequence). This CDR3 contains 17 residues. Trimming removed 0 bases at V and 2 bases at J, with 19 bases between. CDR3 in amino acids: CSAREPGPQPSQETQYF. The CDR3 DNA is TGCAGTGCTAGAGAACCGGGACCCCAACCCAGTCAAGAGACCCAGTACTTC.

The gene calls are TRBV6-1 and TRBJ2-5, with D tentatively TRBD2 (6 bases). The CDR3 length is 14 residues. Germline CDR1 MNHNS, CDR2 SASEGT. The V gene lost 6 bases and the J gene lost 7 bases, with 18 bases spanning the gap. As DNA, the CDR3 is TGTGCCAGCAGGAGCCGGGGCCATAGCGGGACCCAGTACTTC. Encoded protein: CASRSRGHSGTQYF.

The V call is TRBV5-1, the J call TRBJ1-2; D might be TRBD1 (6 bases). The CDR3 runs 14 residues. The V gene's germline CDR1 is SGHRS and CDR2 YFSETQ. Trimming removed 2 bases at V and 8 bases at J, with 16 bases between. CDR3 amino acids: CASSFGTGRKGYTF. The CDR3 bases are TGCGCCAGCAGCTTCGGCACAGGGCGGAAGGGCTACACCTTC.

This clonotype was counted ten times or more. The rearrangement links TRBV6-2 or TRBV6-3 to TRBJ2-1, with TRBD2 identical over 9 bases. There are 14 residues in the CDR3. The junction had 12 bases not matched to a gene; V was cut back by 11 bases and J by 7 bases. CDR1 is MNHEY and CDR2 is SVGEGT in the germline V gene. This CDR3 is CASAGTSTGNEQFF. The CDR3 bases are TGTGCCTCGGCCGGGACTAGCACGGGGAATGAGCAGTTCTTC.

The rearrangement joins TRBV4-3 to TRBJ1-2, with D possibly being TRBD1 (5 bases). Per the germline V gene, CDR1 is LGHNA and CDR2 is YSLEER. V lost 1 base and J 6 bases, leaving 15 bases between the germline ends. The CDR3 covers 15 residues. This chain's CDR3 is CASSQAFGQGDGYTF. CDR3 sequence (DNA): TGCGCCAGCAGCCAAGCATTTGGGCAGGGCGATGGCTACACCTTC.

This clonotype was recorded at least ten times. DNA of the CDR3: TGCGCCAGCAGCCCTAGCACAGATACGCAGTATTTT. Encoded protein: CASSPSTDTQYF. The V gene is TRBV10-2, the J gene TRBJ2-3; D ambiguous. With 6 bases removed from V and 0 bases from J, the gap between germline ends came to 4 bases. This CDR3 comprises 12 residues. Germline V CDR1 and CDR2: WSHSY, SAAADI.

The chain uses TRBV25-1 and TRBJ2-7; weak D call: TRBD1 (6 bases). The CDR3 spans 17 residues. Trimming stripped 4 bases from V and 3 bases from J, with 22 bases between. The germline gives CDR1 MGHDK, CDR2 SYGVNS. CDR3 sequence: CASSAISRGGSFYEQYF. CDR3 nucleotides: TGTGCCAGCAGTGCTATTTCTCGTGGGGGCAGTTTCTACGAGCAGTACTTC.

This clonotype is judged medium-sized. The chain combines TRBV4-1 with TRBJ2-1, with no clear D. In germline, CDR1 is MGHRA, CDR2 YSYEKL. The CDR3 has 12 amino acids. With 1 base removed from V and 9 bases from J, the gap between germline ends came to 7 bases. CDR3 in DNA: TGCGCCAGCAGCCAAGTTTTCGGTGAGCAGTTCTTC. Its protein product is CASSQVFGEQFF.

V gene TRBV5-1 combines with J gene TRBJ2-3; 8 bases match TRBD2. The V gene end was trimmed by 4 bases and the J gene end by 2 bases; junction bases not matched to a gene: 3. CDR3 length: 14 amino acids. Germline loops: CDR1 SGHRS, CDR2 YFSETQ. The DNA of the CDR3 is TGCGCCAGCAGCGGTAGCGGGACCACAGATACGCAGTATTTT. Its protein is CASSGSGTTDTQYF.

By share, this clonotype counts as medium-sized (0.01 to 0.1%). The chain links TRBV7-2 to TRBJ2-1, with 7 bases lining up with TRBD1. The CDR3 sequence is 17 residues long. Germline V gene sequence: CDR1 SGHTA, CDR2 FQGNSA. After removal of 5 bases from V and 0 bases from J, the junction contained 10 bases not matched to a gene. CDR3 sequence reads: CASSVGAGTASYNEQFF. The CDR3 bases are TGTGCCAGCAGCGTGGGGGCCGGGACAGCCTCCTACAATGAGCAGTTCTTC. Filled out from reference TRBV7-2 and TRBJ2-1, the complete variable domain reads GAGVSQSPSNKVTEKGKDVELRCDPISGHTALYWYRQSLGQGLEFLIYFQGNSAPDKSGLPSDRFSAERTGGSVSTLTIQRTQQEDSAVYLCASSVGAGTASYNEQFFGPGTRLTVL.

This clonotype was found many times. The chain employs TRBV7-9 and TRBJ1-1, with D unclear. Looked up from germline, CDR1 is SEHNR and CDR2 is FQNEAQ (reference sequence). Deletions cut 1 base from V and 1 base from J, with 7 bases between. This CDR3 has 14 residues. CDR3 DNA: TGTGCCAGCAGCTTAGGAAGGGCGAACACTGAAGCTTTCTTT. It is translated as CASSLGRANTEAFF.

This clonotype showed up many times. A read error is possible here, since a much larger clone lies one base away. The CDR3 loop is CASSIGGTLDNEQFF. The CDR3 DNA is TGTGCCAGCAGCATAGGGGGCACATTGGACAATGAGCAGTTCTTC. The chain joins TRBV5-4 to TRBJ2-1; TRBD1 matches at 7 bases. V lost 4 bases, J lost 5 bases, and 9 bases stayed unmatched. CDR1 SGHNT and CDR2 YYREEE come from the germline V gene (reference sequence). The CDR3 is 15 amino acids.

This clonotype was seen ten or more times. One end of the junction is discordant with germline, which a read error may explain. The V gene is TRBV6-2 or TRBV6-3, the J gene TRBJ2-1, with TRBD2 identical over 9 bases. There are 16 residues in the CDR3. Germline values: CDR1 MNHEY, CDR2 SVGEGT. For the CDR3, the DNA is TGTGCCAGCAGTTACTGGCGGGAGGGCCCCTACAGTGAGCAGTTCTTC. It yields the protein CASSYWREGPYSEQFF.

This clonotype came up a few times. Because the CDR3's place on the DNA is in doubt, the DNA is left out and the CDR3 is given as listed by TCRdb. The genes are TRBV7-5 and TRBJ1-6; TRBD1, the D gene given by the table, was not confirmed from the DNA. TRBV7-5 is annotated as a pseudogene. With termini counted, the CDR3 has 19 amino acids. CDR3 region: CISVPAATPTQGENSPLHF.

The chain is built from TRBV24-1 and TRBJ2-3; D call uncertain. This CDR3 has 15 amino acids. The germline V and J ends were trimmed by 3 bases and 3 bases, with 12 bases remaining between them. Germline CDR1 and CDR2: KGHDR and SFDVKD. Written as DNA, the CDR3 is TGTGCCACCAGTGATCAGGCCTTCGGGACAGATACGCAGTATTTT. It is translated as CATSDQAFGTDTQYF.

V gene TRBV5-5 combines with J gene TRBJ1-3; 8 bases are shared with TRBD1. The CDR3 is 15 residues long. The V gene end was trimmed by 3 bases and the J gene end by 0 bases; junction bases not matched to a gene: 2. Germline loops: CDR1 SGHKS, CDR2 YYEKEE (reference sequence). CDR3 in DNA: TGTGCCAGCAGCTCCCAGGGGGCCTCTGGAAACACCATATATTTT. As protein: CASSSQGASGNTIYF.

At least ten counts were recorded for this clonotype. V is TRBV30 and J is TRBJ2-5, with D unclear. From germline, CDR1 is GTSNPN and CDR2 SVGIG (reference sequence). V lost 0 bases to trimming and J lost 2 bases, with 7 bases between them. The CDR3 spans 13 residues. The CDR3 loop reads CAWSVLPQETQYF. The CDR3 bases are TGTGCCTGGAGTGTCCTACCTCAAGAGACCCAGTACTTC.

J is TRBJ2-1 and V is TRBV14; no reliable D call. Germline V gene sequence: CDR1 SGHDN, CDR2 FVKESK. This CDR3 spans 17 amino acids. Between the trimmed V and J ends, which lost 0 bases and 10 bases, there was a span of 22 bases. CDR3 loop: CASSQDEASFYPMEQFF. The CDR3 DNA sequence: TGTGCCAGCAGCCAAGATGAAGCGAGCTTTTACCCCATGGAGCAGTTCTTC.

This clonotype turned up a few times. The DNA for the CDR3 is TGCAGCGTTCTGCCCCAGCATTTT. This translates into CSVLPQHF. The chain carries TRBV29-1 and TRBJ1-5; D uncertain. The CDR3 runs 8 residues. The germline CDR1 and CDR2 sequences are SQVTM and ANQGSEA. V was clipped by 5 bases and J by 9 bases, with 2 bases between them.

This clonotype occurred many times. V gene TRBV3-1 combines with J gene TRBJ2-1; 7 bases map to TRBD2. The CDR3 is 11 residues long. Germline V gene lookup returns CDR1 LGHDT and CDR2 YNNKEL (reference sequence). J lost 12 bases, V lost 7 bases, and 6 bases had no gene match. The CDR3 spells CASKAGERQFF. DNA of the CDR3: TGTGCCAGCAAGGCGGGGGAAAGGCAGTTCTTC.

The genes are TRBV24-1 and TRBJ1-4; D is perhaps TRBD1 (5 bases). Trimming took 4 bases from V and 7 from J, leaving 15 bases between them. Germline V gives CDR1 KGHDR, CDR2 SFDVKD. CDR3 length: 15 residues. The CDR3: CATSDPREGSEKLFF. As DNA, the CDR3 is TGTGCCACCAGTGACCCCAGGGAAGGGAGTGAAAAACTGTTTTTT.

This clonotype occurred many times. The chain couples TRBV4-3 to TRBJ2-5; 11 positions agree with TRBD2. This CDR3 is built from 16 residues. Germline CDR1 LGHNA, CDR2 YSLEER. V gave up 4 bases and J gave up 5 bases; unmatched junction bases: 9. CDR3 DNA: TGCGCCAGCAGCCCCGGGGTACTAGCGGGAGTGGAGACCCAGTACTTC. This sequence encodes CASSPGVLAGVETQYF.

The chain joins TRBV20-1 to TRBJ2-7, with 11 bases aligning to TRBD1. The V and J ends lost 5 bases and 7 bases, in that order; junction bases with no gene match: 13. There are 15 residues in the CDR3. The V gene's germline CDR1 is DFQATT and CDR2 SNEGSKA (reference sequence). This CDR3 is CSAFPGTGGGEEQYF. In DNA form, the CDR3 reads TGCAGTGCTTTCCCCGGGACAGGGGGTGGTGAAGAGCAGTACTTC.

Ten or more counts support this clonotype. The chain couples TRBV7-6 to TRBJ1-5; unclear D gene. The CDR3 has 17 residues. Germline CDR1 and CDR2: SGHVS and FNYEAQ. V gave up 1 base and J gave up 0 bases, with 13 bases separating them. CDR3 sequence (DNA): TGTGCCAGCAGCTTAGAATCTCGGCCTGATAGCAATCAGCCCCAGCATTTT. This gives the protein CASSLESRPDSNQPQHF.

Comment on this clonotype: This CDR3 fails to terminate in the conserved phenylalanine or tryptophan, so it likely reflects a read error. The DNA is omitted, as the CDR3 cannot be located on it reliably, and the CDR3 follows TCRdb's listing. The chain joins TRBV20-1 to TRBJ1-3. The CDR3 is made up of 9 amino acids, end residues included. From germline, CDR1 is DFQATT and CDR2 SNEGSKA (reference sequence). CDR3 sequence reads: CSASPGLAG.